Sequencing of this T cell receptor beta chain was carried out in a study of T cell responses to AZD1222 COVID-19 vaccine. Study context: It was second doses at about 4 or about 12 weeks that were pooled.

The method was immunoSEQ multiplex PCR; TCRdb's version includes in-frame clones alone and lacks a portion of them. Found here are 130,000 or so clones, 93% of them singletons; the top ten hold approximately 0.85%. A note on this clone: Its antigen is as yet unknown.

Trimming removed 0 bases at V and 7 bases at J, with 12 bases between. The CDR3 contains 15 residues. Germline assignment: CDR1 MNHEY and CDR2 SVGAGI. Study-wide results and limits: Clonal diversity was possibly underestimated, and the donors were mostly white British, with more females. Spike-wide vaccine-associated CD4 TCRs dominated at 160-218 and 743-854.

Source: peripheral blood, taken on day 0 of AZD1222 vaccination. The chain couples TRBV6-5 to TRBJ1-4; D not resolved. This TCR was sampled from an adult in good health. The CDR3 is CASSYSREDIEKLFF. CDR3 DNA sequence: TGTGCCAGCAGTTACTCGAGGGAAGACATTGAAAAACTGTTTTTT.